This T cell receptor (beta chain) was obtained from a study of blood T cell repertoires in COVID-19. Per the germline V gene, CDR1 is SEHNR and CDR2 is FQNEAQ (reference sequence). This CDR3 spans 16 amino acids. The J segment lost 4 bases and the V segment lost 4 bases, leaving 10 bases of the junction unmatched. Profiled with immunoSEQ multiplex PCR; TCRdb holds only in-frame clones, not every one. The sample consists of fewer than 250,000 clones, roughly 82% of them appearing once. This clonotype was obtained from a woman aged 70 to 79 with acute or convalescent COVID-19. Sequences were obtained from peripheral blood. The V and J genes are TRBV7-9 and TRBJ2-5; 9 bases are a match to TRBD1. CDR3 loop: CASSSHLNRGPETQYF. The CDR3 DNA is TGTGCCAGCAGCTCCCACCTGAACAGGGGGCCAGAGACCCAGTACTTC.